The clone carrying this T cell receptor (beta chain) has a handful of counts. Germline and junction disagree at one end, which may indicate a read error. Germline loops: CDR1 DFQATT, CDR2 SNEGSKA (reference sequence). The CDR3 totals 11 residues. This sample's TCRbeta library carried unique molecular identifier barcodes. One entry per CDR3 protein, called by TCRdb with MiXCR from the PCR reads. This table has over 550,000 distinct CDR3 sequences, about 10% appearing once. This specimen comes from a study of T-cell reconstitution after alpha-beta-depleted transplantation in children. The chain joins TRBV20-1 to TRBJ1-6; possibly TRBD1 for D (5 bases). The sequence was obtained from a human donor who donated a stem cell graft to a child with acute myeloid leukemia. The sequenced sample was PBMCs from the stem cell graft donor, obtained from the stem cell graft. CDR3 DNA sequence: TGCAGTGCCGACCTTCCGGGACTCCCTAAATTT. Protein product: CSADLPGLPKF.